The 29 T cell receptor beta chains below all came from one sample that was sequenced in a study of TIL therapy for anti-PD-1-resistant metastatic lung cancer. This was the immunoSEQ v3 assay. Profiled with immunoSEQ multiplex PCR; TCRdb holds only in-frame clones, not every one. The sample has more than 55,000 clones, 81% seen once. Specified time point: pre-treatment sample, taken before nivolumab and TIL therapy. The specimen comprised blood, sampled at baseline. These receptors were obtained from a person aged 25-85 years with non-small cell lung cancer.

V is TRBV30 and J is TRBJ2-2, with D perhaps TRBD1 (6 bases). Germline assignment: CDR1 GTSNPN and CDR2 SVGIG (reference sequence). Trimming removed 0 bases at V and 8 bases at J, with 13 bases between. The CDR3 has 14 amino acids. This CDR3 is CAWSVNLRGGELFF. DNA of the CDR3: TGTGCCTGGAGTGTAAACCTAAGGGGGGGGGAGCTGTTTTTT.

The V call is TRBV2, the J call TRBJ2-7; D remains unclear. The CDR3 extends over 14 amino acids. V was pared by 5 bases and J by 0 bases, with 11 bases between. Germline assignment: CDR1 SNHLY and CDR2 FYNNEI. CDR3 nucleotides: TGTGCCAGCAGTATCCCTAGGGACTCCTACGAGCAGTACTTC. Translation: CASSIPRDSYEQYF.

The chain has TRBV6-4 and TRBJ1-6; TRBD1 might be the D (5 bases). CDR1 is MRHNA, CDR2 SNTAGT, per germline. Trimming stripped 6 bases from V and 10 bases from J, with 7 bases between. This CDR3 is built from 11 residues. The CDR3 spells CASRRGSPLHF. DNA for the CDR3: TGTGCCAGCAGACGGGGGTCACCCCTCCACTTT.

This clone has a handful of counts. The V and J genes are TRBV6-5 and TRBJ1-3, with D perhaps TRBD1 (6 bases). CDR3 length: 15 residues. CDR1 and CDR2 from the germline V gene are MNHEY and SVGAGI. Trimming pared 3 bases from V and 3 bases from J, leaving 12 bases between. The CDR3 DNA is TGTGCCAGCAGTTATTCGGGGGGCGGTGGAAACACCATATATTTT. Translation: CASSYSGGGGNTIYF.

The rearrangement uses TRBV27 and TRBJ1-2, with a possible D match to TRBD1 (5 bases). This CDR3 contains 12 residues. The V and J ends lost 7 bases and 3 bases respectively, with 9 bases between them. CDR1 MNHEY and CDR2 SMNVEV come from the germline V gene (reference sequence). CDR3: CASKGADYGYTF. CDR3 DNA: TGTGCCAGCAAAGGGGCGGACTATGGCTACACCTTC.

The rearrangement links TRBV15 to TRBJ2-4; 8 nucleotides line up with TRBD1. CDR1 and CDR2 (germline): LNHNV, YYDKDF (reference sequence). The CDR3 runs 14 residues. The V gene end was trimmed by 5 bases and the J gene end by 4 bases; junction bases not matched to a gene: 4. For the CDR3, the DNA is TGTGCCACCAGCGAGAGGACAGGGAAAAACATTCAGTACTTC. Translating it yields CATSERTGKNIQYF.

This clone was seen more than once but under ten times. The gene calls are TRBV3-1 (or the pseudogene TRBV3-2) and TRBJ2-1, with 10 bases fitting TRBD1. The V and J ends lost 0 bases and 7 bases, in that order; junction bases with no gene match: 6. The CDR3 has 16 amino acids. Germline-derived CDR1 and CDR2 are LGHDT and YNNKEL (reference sequence). CDR3 protein: CASSQDRTGGENEQFF. In DNA, the CDR3 is TGTGCCAGCAGCCAAGATAGGACAGGGGGTGAGAATGAGCAGTTCTTC.

J is TRBJ1-2 and V is TRBV19; TRBD1 might be the D (6 bases). The germline gives CDR1 LNHDA, CDR2 SQIVND (reference sequence). There are 16 residues in the CDR3. Trimming took 9 bases from V and 2 from J, leaving 22 bases between them. In DNA form, the CDR3 reads TGTGCCAGCTCCAAAGGGGACACCCAGAAAAACTATGGCTACACCTTC. Its protein product is CASSKGDTQKNYGYTF.

This clone has only one observation. The chain joins TRBV5-1 to TRBJ2-5; weak D call: TRBD1 (6 bases). Deletions cut 2 bases from V and 3 bases from J, with 17 bases between. The V gene's germline CDR1 is SGHRS and CDR2 YFSETQ. CDR3 length: 16 amino acids. CDR3 sequence: CASSLVAGAREETQYF. In DNA, the CDR3 is TGCGCCAGCAGCTTAGTAGCAGGGGCCCGCGAAGAGACCCAGTACTTC.

The chain couples TRBV11-3 to TRBJ2-1; TRBD2 matches 8 bases. The CDR3 is 15 residues long. In germline, CDR1 is SGHNT, CDR2 YENEEA. Unmatched junction bases numbered 3, after V lost 1 base and J lost 4 bases. The CDR3 nucleotides read TGTGCCAGCAGCTTAGCGGGGGGGGAATACAATGAGCAGTTCTTC. Protein product: CASSLAGGEYNEQFF.

In its sample, this clone was seen a few times. The chain uses TRBV7-3 and TRBJ1-6; no reliable D call. Germline CDR1 and CDR2: SGHTA and FQGTGA. CDR3 size: 13 residues. V was shortened by 2 bases and J by 7 bases, with 6 bases between the two germline ends. The CDR3 sequence is CASSLDRNSPLHF. CDR3 DNA: TGTGCCAGCAGCTTAGATAGGAATTCACCCCTCCACTTT.

In this sample, this clone turned up a few times. The rearrangement uses TRBV27 and TRBJ1-6, with D maybe TRBD1 (5 bases). The CDR3 is 16 amino acids. Germline V gene sequence: CDR1 MNHEY, CDR2 SMNVEV (reference sequence). V shed 2 bases and J shed 7 bases, with 15 bases lying between them. DNA for the CDR3: TGTGCCAGCAGTTTAGGCGCCGGGACCGGCAATTCACCCCTCCACTTT. This gives the protein CASSLGAGTGNSPLHF.

This rearrangement joins TRBV6-2 or TRBV6-3 to TRBJ1-4; no clear D gene. The CDR3 extends over 16 amino acids. Per germline, CDR1 MNHEY and CDR2 SVGEGT. Trimming left V 2 bases short and J 0 bases short, with 10 bases between. CDR3 nucleotides: TGTGCCAGCAGTTACATCGGACGGACAACTAATGAAAAACTGTTTTTT. As protein: CASSYIGRTTNEKLFF.

The V gene is TRBV5-1, the J gene TRBJ1-2; no clear D. Germline assignment: CDR1 SGHRS and CDR2 YFSETQ. The CDR3 spans 14 residues. V shed 0 bases and J shed 5 bases, with 11 bases lying between them. This CDR3 is CASSLEPQSYGYTF. CDR3 nucleotides: TGCGCCAGCAGCTTGGAACCGCAGAGTTATGGCTACACCTTC.

The chain recombines TRBV10-3 with TRBJ1-4; D may be TRBD1 (6 bases). This CDR3 spans 14 amino acids. V was shortened by 3 bases and J by 3 bases, with 8 bases between the two germline ends. Germline V gene data show CDR1 as ENHRY and CDR2 as SYGVKD. The CDR3 bases are TGTGCCATCAGTGAAGGGGGATCTAATGAAAAACTGTTTTTT. It yields the protein CAISEGGSNEKLFF.

The chain uses TRBV2 and TRBJ2-7, with TRBD1 matching over 10 bases. Trimming at V came to 4 bases and at J to 6 bases, leaving 6 bases not matched to a gene. The V gene's germline CDR1 is SNHLY and CDR2 FYNNEI. This CDR3 spans 14 amino acids. The CDR3 is CASSGTGGRGEQYF. Written as DNA, the CDR3 is TGTGCCAGCAGTGGGACAGGGGGGAGGGGCGAGCAGTACTTC. Full variable domain (outside the CDR3, taken from reference TRBV2 and TRBJ2-7): EPEVTQTPSHQVTQMGQEVILRCVPISNHLYFYWYRQILGQKVEFLVSFYNNEISEKSEIFDDQFSVERPDGSNFTLKIRSTKLEDSAMYFCASSGTGGRGEQYFGPGTRLTVT.

The V and J genes are TRBV19 and TRBJ2-2; D gene ambiguous. Germline V gene sequence: CDR1 LNHDA, CDR2 SQIVND (reference sequence). The CDR3 has 14 amino acids. Deletions cut 4 bases from V and 0 bases from J, with 6 bases between. The CDR3 DNA follows: TGTGCCAGTAGTAGGGAATCGAACACCGGGGAGCTGTTTTTT. Protein: CASSRESNTGELFF. The full variable domain, with the rest looked up from reference TRBV19 and TRBJ2-2, is DGGITQSPKYLFRKEGQNVTLSCEQNLNHDAMYWYRQDPGQGLRLIYYSQIVNDFQKGDIAEGYSVSREKKESFPLTVTSAQKNPTAFYLCASSRESNTGELFFGEGSRLTVL.

The chain combines TRBV11-2 with TRBJ1-3; D uncertain. Germline CDR1 is SGHAT and CDR2 is FQNNGV. The CDR3 contains 15 residues. V lost 5 bases and J 0 bases, leaving 11 bases between the germline ends. DNA of the CDR3: TGTGCCAGCAGCCAGGAGCGGCTCTCTGGAAACACCATATATTTT. It specifies CASSQERLSGNTIYF.

This clone was counted a few times. This rearrangement joins TRBV9 to TRBJ2-2; D may be TRBD2 (6 bases). The CDR3 consists of 15 residues. The germline V gene has CDR1 SGDLS and CDR2 YYNGEE. Trimming removed 0 bases from V and 4 bases from J, with 10 bases in between. The CDR3 region has the DNA TGTGCCAGCAGCGTAGTGGAGGGAGGCACCGGGGAGCTGTTTTTT. It translates to CASSVVEGGTGELFF.

V gene TRBV27 combines with J gene TRBJ1-5; 7 bases align to TRBD1. The CDR3 has 15 residues. CDR1 MNHEY and CDR2 SMNVEV come from the germline V gene (reference sequence). The junction had 8 bases not matched to a gene; V was cut back by 5 bases and J by 4 bases. The DNA for the CDR3 is TGTGCCAGCAGTCCTTCGGACAGGATTAATCAGCCCCAGCATTTT. Translation: CASSPSDRINQPQHF.

A few counts support this clone. J is TRBJ2-1 and V is TRBV7-8; no clear D gene. The germline V gene has CDR1 SGHVS and CDR2 FQNEAQ. The CDR3 spans 15 residues. Trimming took 4 bases from V and 1 from J, leaving 11 bases between them. CDR3 bases: TGTGCCAGCAGCTGGCGACTCACATCCTACAATGAGCAGTTCTTC. Encoded protein: CASSWRLTSYNEQFF.

V and J are TRBV18 and TRBJ1-1, with D possibly matching TRBD1 (5 bases). V lost 1 base to trimming and J lost 2 bases, with 8 bases between them. There are 14 residues in the CDR3. Germline V gene data show CDR1 as KGHSH and CDR2 as LQKENI. The CDR3 coding sequence is TGTGCCAGCTCACCACGAAGGGGTAACACTGAAGCTTTCTTT. This codes for CASSPRRGNTEAFF. Full variable domain (outside the CDR3, taken from reference TRBV18 and TRBJ1-1): NAGVMQNPRHLVRRRGQEARLRCSPMKGHSHVYWYRQLPEEGLKFMVYLQKENIIDESGMPKERFSAEFPKEGPSILRIQQVVRGDSAAYFCASSPRRGNTEAFFGQGTRLTVV.

The rearrangement links TRBV6-1 to TRBJ2-1, with D unclear. Germline-derived CDR1 and CDR2 are MNHNS and SASEGT. The CDR3 has 12 residues. V was shortened by 3 bases and J by 9 bases, with 9 bases between the two germline ends. The CDR3 spells CASSDSRVEQFF. CDR3 in DNA: TGTGCCAGCAGTGATTCTAGGGTTGAGCAGTTCTTC.

The chain couples TRBV30 to TRBJ1-1; D unresolved. Germline CDR1 is GTSNPN and CDR2 is SVGIG (reference sequence). The CDR3 has 11 residues. Trimming stripped 0 bases from V and 9 bases from J, with 8 bases between. The CDR3 bases are TGTGCCTGGAGTGTACAAGGGAAAGCTTTCTTT. Translating it yields CAWSVQGKAFF.

The rearrangement uses TRBV5-1 and TRBJ2-3; D might be TRBD2 (5 bases). The CDR3 contains 14 residues. Trimming took off 0 bases at V and 8 bases at J, with 13 bases between the two ends. The germline CDR1 and CDR2 sequences are SGHRS and YFSETQ. The CDR3 sequence: CASSLENSEGTQYF. The CDR3 DNA reads as TGCGCCAGCAGCTTGGAAAATTCTGAGGGTACGCAGTATTTT.

This clone has only a few counts. This rearrangement joins TRBV19 to TRBJ2-1, with TRBD1 identical over 10 bases. CDR3 length: 15 residues. With 5 bases clipped from V and 8 bases from J, the junction kept 9 bases outside the gene matches. In germline, CDR1 is LNHDA, CDR2 SQIVND (reference sequence). For the CDR3, the DNA is TGTGCCAGTAGTTTTTATGGACAGGGGGTCTATGAGCAGTTCTTC. Its translation: CASSFYGQGVYEQFF.

The CDR3 nucleotides read TGTGCCAGCAGCCACACAGGGAACTATGGCTACACCTTC. It specifies CASSHTGNYGYTF. The chain links TRBV5-8 to TRBJ1-2; possibly TRBD1 for D (6 bases). Between the trimmed V and J ends, which lost 4 bases and 2 bases, there was a span of 9 bases. This CDR3 comprises 13 residues. Germline lookup yields CDR1 SGHTS and CDR2 YDEGEE.

The chain couples TRBV6-5 to TRBJ2-1; D call uncertain. From germline, CDR1 is MNHEY and CDR2 SVGAGI. This CDR3 contains 16 residues. The V and J ends lost 2 bases and 2 bases respectively, with 13 bases between them. CDR3 in DNA: TGTGCCAGCAGTTACGGGTTGGCGGACCCCTACAATGAGCAGTTCTTC. This gives the protein CASSYGLADPYNEQFF.

This clone has only a few counts. V is TRBV11-2 and J is TRBJ1-2, with 7 bases aligning to TRBD1. This CDR3 region has 13 residues. The germline gives CDR1 SGHAT, CDR2 FQNNGV. Unmatched junction bases numbered 3, after V lost 5 bases and J lost 3 bases. As DNA, the CDR3 is TGTGCCAGCAGCCCCGGACAGGACTATGGCTACACCTTC. Protein sequence: CASSPGQDYGYTF. The entire variable domain, with the rest obtained from reference TRBV11-2 and TRBJ1-2, is as follows: EAGVAQSPRYKIIEKRQSVAFWCNPISGHATLYWYQQILGQGPKLLIQFQNNGVVDDSQLPKDRFSAERLKGVDSTLKIQPAKLEDSAVYLCASSPGQDYGYTFGSGTRLTVV.